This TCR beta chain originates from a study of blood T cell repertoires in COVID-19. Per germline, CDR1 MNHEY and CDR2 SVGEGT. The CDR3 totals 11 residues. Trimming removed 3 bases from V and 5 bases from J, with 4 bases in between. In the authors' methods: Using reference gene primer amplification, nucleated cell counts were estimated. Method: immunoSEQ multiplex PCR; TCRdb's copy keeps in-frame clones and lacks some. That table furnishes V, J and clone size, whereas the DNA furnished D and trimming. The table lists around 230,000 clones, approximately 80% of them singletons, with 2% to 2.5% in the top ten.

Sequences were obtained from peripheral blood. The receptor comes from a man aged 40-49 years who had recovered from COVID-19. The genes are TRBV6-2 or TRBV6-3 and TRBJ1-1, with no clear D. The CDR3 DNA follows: TGTGCCAGCAGTTATATAACTGAAGCTTTCTTT. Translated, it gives CASSYITEAFF.